The 5 T cell receptor beta chains reported below all come from one sample, sequenced in a study of blood T cell repertoires in COVID-19. The data were produced by immunoSEQ multiplex PCR, yet TCRdb's version contains in-frame clones alone and is incomplete. The data contain roughly 400,000 clones, 88% of them singletons. The sequencing sample was made of PBMCs or T cells enriched from blood (not recorded which). These receptors were taken from a woman in her late teens or twenties who had been exposed to COVID-19.

The CDR3 coding sequence is TGTGCCCGCGACCCCAACCGACTAGCGGGGGGACAAGAGACCCAGTACTTC. Its protein product is CARDPNRLAGGQETQYF. The genes are TRBV6-8 and TRBJ2-5, with 13 bases fitting TRBD2. J lost 2 bases, V lost 11 bases, and 14 bases had no gene match. This CDR3 has 17 amino acids. Germline V lookup: CDR1 MNHGY, CDR2 SAAAGT.

This chain joins TRBV9 and TRBJ2-4; D perhaps matches TRBD2 (5 bases). The CDR3 has 16 residues. From germline, CDR1 is SGDLS and CDR2 YYNGEE. The germline V and J ends were trimmed by 4 bases and 4 bases, with 18 bases remaining between them. CDR3 amino acids: CASSPWELATKNIQYF. The CDR3 bases are TGTGCCAGCAGCCCCTGGGAGCTAGCTACTAAAAACATTCAGTACTTC.

The rearrangement uses TRBV28 and TRBJ2-5, with a possible D match to TRBD1 (6 bases). CDR1 and CDR2 from the germline V gene are MDHEN and SYDVKM. The CDR3 covers 17 residues. The V gene lost 5 bases and the J gene lost 1 base, with 20 bases spanning the gap. CDR3 amino acids: CASSPSTGPSSQETQYF. CDR3 nucleotide sequence: TGTGCCAGCAGTCCCTCGACAGGACCAAGCTCCCAAGAGACCCAGTACTTC.

This chain joins TRBV2 and TRBJ1-4; 9 bases match TRBD1. J gave up 6 bases and V 5 bases, and 1 base lay outside the gene matches. Per the germline V gene, CDR1 is SNHLY and CDR2 is FYNNEI. The CDR3 length is 13 residues. The CDR3 region is CASSRDRDEKLFF. The DNA of the CDR3 is TGTGCCAGCAGTCGGGACAGGGATGAAAAACTGTTTTTT.

This rearrangement joins TRBV7-8 to TRBJ1-5; D perhaps matches TRBD1 (6 bases). Looked up from germline, CDR1 is SGHVS and CDR2 is FQNEAQ. V was trimmed by 1 base and J by 2 bases, leaving 15 bases between them. The CDR3 is 17 amino acids. This CDR3 reads CASSLGGGNMGNQPQHF. The CDR3 region has the DNA TGTGCCAGCAGCTTAGGGGGGGGCAACATGGGCAATCAGCCCCAGCATTTT. The full variable domain, completed using reference TRBV7-8 and TRBJ1-5, is GAGVSQSPRYKVAKRGQDVALRCDPISGHVSLFWYQQALGQGPEFLTYFQNEAQLDKSGLPSDRFFAERPEGSVSTLKIQRTQQEDSAVYLCASSLGGGNMGNQPQHFGDGTRLSIL.